This passage covers 13 T cell receptor beta chains from one sample sequenced in a study of blood T cell repertoires in COVID-19. Sequencing was performed with immunoSEQ multiplex PCR; in TCRdb, only in-frame clones are kept and a portion is missing. The repertoire holds about 160,000 clones, with 84% as singletons. The sequenced material came from peripheral blood. The receptors stem from a man aged 65 to 79 with acute or convalescent COVID-19.

This clone was seen once. The chain employs TRBV4-1 and TRBJ2-1; a possible D gene is TRBD1 (5 bases). The CDR3 is 18 residues long. The germline CDR1 and CDR2 sequences are MGHRA and YSYEKL. Trimming shortened V by 0 bases and J by 6 bases, and 21 bases separated the two germline ends. Written as DNA, the CDR3 is TGCGCCAGCAGCCAAGAAACTCCGTCGTCAGGGCTCCGCAATGAGCAGTTCTTC. Its protein product is CASSQETPSSGLRNEQFF.

As regards this clone: The same CDR3 arises from other DNA sequences in this sample as well. The chain links TRBV12-3 or TRBV12-4 to TRBJ2-3, with D perhaps TRBD2 (6 bases). The CDR3 is made up of 13 amino acids. The V and J ends lost 3 bases and 6 bases respectively, with 10 bases between them. CDR3 region: CASSFGLTDTQYF. CDR3 coding DNA: TGTGCCAGCAGTTTCGGACTAACTGATACGCAGTATTTT.

The J gene is TRBJ1-3, the V gene TRBV7-9; D is possibly TRBD1 (5 bases). The length of the CDR3 is 16 residues. The ends were cut back, 1 base at V and 0 bases at J, with 10 bases in the middle. The germline gives CDR1 SEHNR, CDR2 FQNEAQ (reference sequence). The CDR3 nucleotides are TGTGCCAGCAGCTTAGATGGGGCACGCTCTGGAAACACCATATATTTT. It is translated as CASSLDGARSGNTIYF.

In its sample, this clone was seen a few times. The chain carries TRBV6-1 and TRBJ1-5; D uncertain. Trimming cost V 2 bases and J 11 bases, with 25 bases left between them. The CDR3 spans 17 residues. Germline values: CDR1 MNHNS, CDR2 SASEGT. The DNA of the CDR3 is TGTGCCAGCAGTGAACACCCCGCGGGGTTGGGCCCTGGGGCCCAGCATTTT. Protein product: CASSEHPAGLGPGAQHF.

This chain links TRBV9 with TRBJ2-3; possibly TRBD2 for D (6 bases). The germline gives CDR1 SGDLS, CDR2 YYNGEE. This CDR3 comprises 16 residues. Between the trimmed V and J ends, which lost 3 bases and 2 bases, there was a span of 16 bases. The CDR3 loop is CASSDPHSGPTDTQYF. The DNA of the CDR3 is TGTGCCAGCAGCGACCCCCACAGCGGGCCCACAGATACGCAGTATTTT.

CDR3 sequence reads: CASSLRTGSAYEQYF. DNA for the CDR3: TGCGCCAGCAGCTTGCGGACAGGGAGTGCCTACGAGCAGTACTTC. V and J are TRBV5-1 and TRBJ2-7, with 8 bases fitting TRBD1. The germline CDR1 and CDR2 sequences are SGHRS and YFSETQ. This CDR3 comprises 15 residues. The trim removed 1 base at V and 2 bases at J, leaving 5 bases unmatched.

The chain uses TRBV3-1 (or the pseudogene TRBV3-2) and TRBJ1-4, with 8 bases lining up with TRBD1. J was trimmed by 7 bases and V by 2 bases; bases with no gene match: 6. There are 15 residues in the CDR3. Germline CDR1 is LGHDT and CDR2 is YNNKEL (reference sequence). CDR3 in DNA: TGTGCCAGCAGCCAAACTTCAGGGGGCGGTGAAAAACTGTTTTTT. Translating gives CASSQTSGGGEKLFF.

A single count supports this clone. The CDR3: CASSPGVGGTDTQYF. CDR3 coding DNA: TGTGCCAGCAGCCCGGGGGTCGGGGGCACAGATACGCAGTATTTT. The J gene is TRBJ2-3, the V gene TRBV7-9; D is perhaps TRBD2 (6 bases). The CDR3 totals 15 residues. Germline V gene data show CDR1 as SEHNR and CDR2 as FQNEAQ (reference sequence). Between the trimmed V and J ends, which lost 5 bases and 1 base, there was a span of 13 bases.

The CDR3, as DNA: TGTGCCAGCAGCTCTAGGCAGGGCTCTGCCGAGCAGTACTTC. Its translation is CASSSRQGSAEQYF. The chain joins TRBV7-2 to TRBJ2-7; D perhaps matches TRBD1 (5 bases). The CDR3 spans 14 residues. The V end lost 4 bases, the J end lost 6 bases, and 16 bases lay between the germline ends. Germline V gives CDR1 SGHTA, CDR2 FQGNSA.

This clone was picked up a small number of times. The V gene is TRBV2, the J gene TRBJ2-7, with D possibly being TRBD1 (6 bases). The V and J ends lost 8 bases and 0 bases respectively, with 11 bases between them. This CDR3 region has 13 residues. Germline V lookup: CDR1 SNHLY, CDR2 FYNNEI. The CDR3 reads CASQGLPSYEQYF. CDR3 DNA sequence: TGTGCCAGCCAGGGGCTTCCCTCCTACGAGCAGTACTTC. The entire variable domain, with the rest obtained from reference TRBV2 and TRBJ2-7, is as follows: EPEVTQTPSHQVTQMGQEVILRCVPISNHLYFYWYRQILGQKVEFLVSFYNNEISEKSEIFDDQFSVERPDGSNFTLKIRSTKLEDSAMYFCASQGLPSYEQYFGPGTRLTVT.

J is TRBJ1-1 and V is TRBV7-3; no reliable D call. There are 13 residues in the CDR3. Between the trimmed V and J ends, which lost 5 bases and 6 bases, there was a span of 13 bases. The germline gives CDR1 SGHTA, CDR2 FQGTGA. CDR3 sequence: CASSPEGLAEAFF. In DNA, the CDR3 is TGTGCCAGCAGCCCCGAGGGCCTCGCTGAAGCTTTCTTT.

This chain uses TRBV5-1 with TRBJ1-6; 8 bases fit TRBD1. The V segment lost 5 bases and the J segment 9 bases; nucleotides outside the gene matches: 7. Germline V CDR1 and CDR2: SGHRS, YFSETQ. The CDR3 covers 14 residues. The CDR3 DNA reads TGCGCCAGCAGTCTTGACAGGGGAACTTCACCCCTCCACTTT. Its translation is CASSLDRGTSPLHF.

The J gene is TRBJ2-4, the V gene TRBV7-2; TRBD1 matches at 9 bases. Germline V lookup: CDR1 SGHTA, CDR2 FQGNSA. V shed 1 base, J shed 7 bases, and the junction held 11 bases outside the gene matches. This CDR3 is built from 17 residues. CDR3 loop: CASSLGPDRGGLNIQYF. The CDR3 region has the DNA TGTGCCAGCAGCTTAGGCCCCGACAGGGGGGGCCTGAACATTCAGTACTTC. Variable domain in full (rest from reference TRBV7-2 and TRBJ2-4): GAGVSQSPSNKVTEKGKDVELRCDPISGHTALYWYRQSLGQGLEFLIYFQGNSAPDKSGLPSDRFSAERTGGSVSTLTIQRTQQEDSAVYLCASSLGPDRGGLNIQYFGAGTRLSVL.